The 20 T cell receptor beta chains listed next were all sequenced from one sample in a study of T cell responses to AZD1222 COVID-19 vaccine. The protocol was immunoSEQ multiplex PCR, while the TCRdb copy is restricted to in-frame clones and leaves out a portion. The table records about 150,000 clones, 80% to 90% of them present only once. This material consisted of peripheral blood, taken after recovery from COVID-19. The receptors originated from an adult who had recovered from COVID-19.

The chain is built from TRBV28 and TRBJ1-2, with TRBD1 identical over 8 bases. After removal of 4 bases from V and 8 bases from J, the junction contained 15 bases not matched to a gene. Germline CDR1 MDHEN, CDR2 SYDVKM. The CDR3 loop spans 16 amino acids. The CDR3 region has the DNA TGTGCCAGCAGTTCCGGGACAGGTTGGATCTCACGAGGCTACACCTTC. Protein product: CASSSGTGWISRGYTF.

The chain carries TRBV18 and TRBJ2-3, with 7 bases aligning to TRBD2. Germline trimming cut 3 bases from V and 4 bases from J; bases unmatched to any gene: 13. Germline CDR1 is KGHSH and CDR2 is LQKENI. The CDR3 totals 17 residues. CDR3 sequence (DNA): TGTGCCAGCTCACCTGGAGGACTAGGTCTTGTCTCAGATACGCAGTATTTT. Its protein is CASSPGGLGLVSDTQYF.

The CDR3 protein is CASRSGTEKLFF. CDR3 coding DNA: TGTGCCAGCCGATCAGGGACGGAAAAACTGTTTTTT. This chain uses TRBV7-9 with TRBJ1-4, with D possibly TRBD1 on 5 matching bases. The CDR3 covers 12 residues. The V gene's germline CDR1 is SEHNR and CDR2 FQNEAQ (reference sequence). V lost 8 bases and J 8 bases, leaving 12 bases between the germline ends. Full variable domain (outside the CDR3, taken from reference TRBV7-9 and TRBJ1-4): DTGVSQNPRHKITKRGQNVTFRCDPISEHNRLYWYRQTLGQGPEFLTYFQNEAQLEKSRLLSDRFSAERPKGSFSTLEIQRTEQGDSAMYLCASRSGTEKLFFGSGTQLSVL.

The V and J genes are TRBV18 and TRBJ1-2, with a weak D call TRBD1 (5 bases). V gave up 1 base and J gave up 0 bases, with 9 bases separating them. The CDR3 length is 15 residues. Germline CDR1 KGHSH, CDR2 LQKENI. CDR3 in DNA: TGTGCCAGCTCACCACAGGGACTTACTAACTATGGCTACACCTTC. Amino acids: CASSPQGLTNYGYTF. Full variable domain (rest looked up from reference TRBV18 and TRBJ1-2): NAGVMQNPRHLVRRRGQEARLRCSPMKGHSHVYWYRQLPEEGLKFMVYLQKENIIDESGMPKERFSAEFPKEGPSILRIQQVVRGDSAAYFCASSPQGLTNYGYTFGSGTRLTVV.

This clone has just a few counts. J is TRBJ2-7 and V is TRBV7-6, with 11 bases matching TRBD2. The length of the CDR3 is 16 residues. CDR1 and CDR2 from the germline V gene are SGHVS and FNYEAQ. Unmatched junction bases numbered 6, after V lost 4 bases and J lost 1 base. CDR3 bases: TGTGCCAGCAGCTCCGTGCTAGCGGGGGGTTCCTACGAGCAGTACTTC. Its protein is CASSSVLAGGSYEQYF.

CDR3 coding DNA: TGTGCCAGCAGCTTGGGTTTAACAAATCAAGAGACCCAGTACTTC. Translating gives CASSLGLTNQETQYF. The rearrangement joins TRBV5-6 to TRBJ2-5; no clear D gene. CDR1 and CDR2 (germline): SGHDT, YYEEEE. The CDR3 has 15 residues. V was pared by 0 bases and J by 2 bases, with 11 bases between.

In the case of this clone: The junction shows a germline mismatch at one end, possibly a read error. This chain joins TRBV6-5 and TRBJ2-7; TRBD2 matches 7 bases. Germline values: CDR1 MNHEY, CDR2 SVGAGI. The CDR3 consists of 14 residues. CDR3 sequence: CASSQMTSSDEQYF. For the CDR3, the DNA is TGTGCCAGCAGCCAAATGACTAGCTCCGACGAGCAGTACTTC.

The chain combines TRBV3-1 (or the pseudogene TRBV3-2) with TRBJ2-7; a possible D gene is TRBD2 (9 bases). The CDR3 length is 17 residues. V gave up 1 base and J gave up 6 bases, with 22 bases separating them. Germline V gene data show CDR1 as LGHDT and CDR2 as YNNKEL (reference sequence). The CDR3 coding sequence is TGTGCCAGCAGCCAAGTGGCTAGCGGGACCCAGGGGGCCGAGCAGTACTTC. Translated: CASSQVASGTQGAEQYF.

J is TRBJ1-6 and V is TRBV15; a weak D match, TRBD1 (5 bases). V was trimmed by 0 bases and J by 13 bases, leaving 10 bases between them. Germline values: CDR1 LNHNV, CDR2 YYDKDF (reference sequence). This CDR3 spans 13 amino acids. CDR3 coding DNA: TGTGCCACCAGCAGAGAAAAGGACACGCCCCTCCACTTT. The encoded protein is CATSREKDTPLHF.

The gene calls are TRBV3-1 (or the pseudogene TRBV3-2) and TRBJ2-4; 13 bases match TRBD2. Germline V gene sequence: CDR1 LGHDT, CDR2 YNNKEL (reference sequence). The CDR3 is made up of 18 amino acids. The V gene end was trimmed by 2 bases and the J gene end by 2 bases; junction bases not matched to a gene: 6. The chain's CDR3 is CASSQTSGRAGTKNIQYF. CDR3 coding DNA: TGTGCCAGCAGCCAAACTAGCGGGAGGGCCGGGACCAAAAACATTCAGTACTTC.

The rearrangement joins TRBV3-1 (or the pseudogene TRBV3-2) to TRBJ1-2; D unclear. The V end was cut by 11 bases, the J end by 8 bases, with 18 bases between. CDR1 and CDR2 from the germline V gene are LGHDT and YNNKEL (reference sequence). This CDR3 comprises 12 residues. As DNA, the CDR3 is TGTGCCGCAGGTTTTGGGGAAGGAGGCTACACCTTC. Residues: CAAGFGEGGYTF.

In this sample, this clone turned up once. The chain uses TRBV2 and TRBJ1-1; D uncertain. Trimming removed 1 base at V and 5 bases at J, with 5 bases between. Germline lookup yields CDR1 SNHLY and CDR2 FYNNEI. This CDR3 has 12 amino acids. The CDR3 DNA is TGTGCCAGCAGTGAAGAGGTGACTGAAGCTTTCTTT. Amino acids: CASSEEVTEAFF. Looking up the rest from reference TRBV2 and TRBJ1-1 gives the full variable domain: EPEVTQTPSHQVTQMGQEVILRCVPISNHLYFYWYRQILGQKVEFLVSFYNNEISEKSEIFDDQFSVERPDGSNFTLKIRSTKLEDSAMYFCASSEEVTEAFFGQGTRLTVV.

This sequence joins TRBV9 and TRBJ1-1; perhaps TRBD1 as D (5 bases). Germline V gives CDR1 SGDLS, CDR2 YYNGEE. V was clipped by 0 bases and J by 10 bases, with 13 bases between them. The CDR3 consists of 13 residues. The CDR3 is CASSVVGETSAFF. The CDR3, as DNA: TGTGCCAGCAGCGTAGTGGGGGAGACCTCAGCTTTCTTT.

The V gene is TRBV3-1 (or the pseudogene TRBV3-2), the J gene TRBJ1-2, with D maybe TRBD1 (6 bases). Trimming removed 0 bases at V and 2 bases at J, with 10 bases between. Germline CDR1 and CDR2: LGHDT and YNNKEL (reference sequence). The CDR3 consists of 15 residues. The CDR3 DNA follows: TGTGCCAGCAGCCAAGATGTGGGGGCCAACTATGGCTACACCTTC. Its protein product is CASSQDVGANYGYTF.

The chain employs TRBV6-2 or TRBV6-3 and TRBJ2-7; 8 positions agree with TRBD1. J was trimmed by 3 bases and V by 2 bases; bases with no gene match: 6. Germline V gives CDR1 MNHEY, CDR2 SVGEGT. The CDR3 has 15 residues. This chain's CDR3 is CASSYGPGQVYEQYF. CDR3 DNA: TGTGCCAGCAGTTACGGTCCGGGACAGGTCTACGAGCAGTACTTC.

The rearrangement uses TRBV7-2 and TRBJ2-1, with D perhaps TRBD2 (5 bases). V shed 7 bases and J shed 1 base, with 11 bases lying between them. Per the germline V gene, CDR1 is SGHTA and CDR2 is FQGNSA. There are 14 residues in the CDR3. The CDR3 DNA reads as TGTGCCAGCACCGCGGACTCATCCTACAATGAGCAGTTCTTC. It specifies CASTADSSYNEQFF.

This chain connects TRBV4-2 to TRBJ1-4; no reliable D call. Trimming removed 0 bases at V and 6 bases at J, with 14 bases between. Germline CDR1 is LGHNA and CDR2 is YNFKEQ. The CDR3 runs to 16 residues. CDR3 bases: TGTGCCAGCAGCCAAGATAGTACCGAACCTGATGAAAAACTGTTTTTT. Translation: CASSQDSTEPDEKLFF.

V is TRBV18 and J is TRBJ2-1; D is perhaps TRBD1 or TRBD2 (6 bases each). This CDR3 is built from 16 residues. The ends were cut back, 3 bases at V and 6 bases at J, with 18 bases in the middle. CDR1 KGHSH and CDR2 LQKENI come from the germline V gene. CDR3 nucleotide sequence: TGTGCCAGCTCACCGAGGCAGGAGGGGGGCCCCAATGAGCAGTTCTTC. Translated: CASSPRQEGGPNEQFF.

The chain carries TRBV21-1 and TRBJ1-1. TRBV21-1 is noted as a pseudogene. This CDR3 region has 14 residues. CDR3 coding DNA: TGTGCCTACCTCGGAGGCTCCCGGGACACTGAAGCTTTCTTT. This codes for CAYLGGSRDTEAFF.

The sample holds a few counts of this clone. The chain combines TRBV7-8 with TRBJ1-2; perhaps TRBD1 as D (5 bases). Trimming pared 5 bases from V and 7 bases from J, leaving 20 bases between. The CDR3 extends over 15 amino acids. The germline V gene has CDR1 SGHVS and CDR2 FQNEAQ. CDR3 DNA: TGTGCCAGCAGCCTCCCCCTCCGGGGGTTCGGTGGCTACACCTTC. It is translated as CASSLPLRGFGGYTF.